The T cell receptor (beta chain) under discussion was sequenced for a study of T cell clones after liver transplantation. Looking at the study overall: Three of the eight recipients were HCV-positive; the rest had non-autoimmune, non-viral transplant indications. Findings and limits, study-wide: Migration into the graft, not deletion, may explain lost graft donor-reactive T cells. Donor-reactive sequences fell more than third party-reactive ones, suggesting partial deletion.

Worth noting for this clone: Its cognate antigen is unknown.

Thawed unstimulated PBMCs were FACS-sorted by CD3, CD4 and CD8 into two populations. CDR3 length equals 11 residues. Looked up from germline, CDR1 is GTSNPN and CDR2 is SVGIG (reference sequence). The ends were cut back, 4 bases at V and 13 bases at J, with 11 bases in the middle. The protocol was immunoSEQ multiplex PCR, while the TCRdb copy is restricted to in-frame clones and leaves out a portion. This sample has several thousand clones, with around 85% found just once. The source was CD8+ T cells from blood, collected before liver transplant. This clonotype originated in a human donor who received a liver transplant. This rearrangement joins TRBV30 to TRBJ1-6; a possible D gene is TRBD1 (5 bases). The CDR3 nucleotides read TGTGCCTGGAAGTTTGGGGGGCCCCTCCACTTT. This codes for CAWKFGGPLHF.